The 21 T cell receptor beta chains reported below all come from one sample, sequenced in a study of T cells in localized non-small cell lung cancer. Repertoires were generated with immunoSEQ multiplex PCR, while TCRdb's copy carries only in-frame clones and drops some. In the table there are approximately 24,000 clones, 65% to 85% of which are singletons. This specimen was peripheral blood, taken before any cancer treatment. These receptors were obtained from a man between 35 and 75 years old with stage III squamous cell lung carcinoma.

V and J are TRBV6-1 and TRBJ1-1; unclear D gene. Germline V gives CDR1 MNHNS, CDR2 SASEGT. This CDR3 contains 11 residues. Trimming pared 8 bases from V and 5 bases from J, leaving 9 bases between. CDR3 sequence: CASPWGTEAFF. In DNA, the CDR3 is TGTGCCAGCCCCTGGGGAACTGAAGCTTTCTTT.

J is TRBJ2-3 and V is TRBV11-2, with D possibly TRBD2 on 6 matching bases. Germline CDR1 and CDR2: SGHAT and FQNNGV. CDR3 length: 15 amino acids. The V gene lost 5 bases and the J gene lost 0 bases, with 12 bases spanning the gap. For the CDR3, the DNA is TGTGCCAGCAGCAGGAATAGCGGAAGCACAGATACGCAGTATTTT. This codes for CASSRNSGSTDTQYF.

This clone was seen a single time. V is TRBV9 and J is TRBJ2-7, with TRBD2 identical over 9 bases. After removal of 2 bases from V and 3 bases from J, the junction contained 3 bases not matched to a gene. The CDR3 extends over 14 amino acids. Germline V lookup: CDR1 SGDLS, CDR2 YYNGEE. CDR3 amino acids: CASSVGTSIYEQYF. The DNA of the CDR3 is TGTGCCAGCAGCGTCGGGACTAGCATCTACGAGCAGTACTTC.

The chain has TRBV7-8 and TRBJ2-6; D is ambiguous. The germline CDR1 and CDR2 sequences are SGHVS and FQNEAQ. This CDR3 has 15 residues. V gave up 3 bases and J gave up 1 base, with 7 bases separating them. The CDR3: CASSFYRSGANVLTF. Written as DNA, the CDR3 is TGTGCCAGCAGCTTCTATCGATCTGGGGCCAACGTCCTGACTTTC.

CDR3 bases: TGTGCCAGCAGCCAAGACTTGTCAGAGACCCAGTACTTC. The encoded protein is CASSQDLSETQYF. The chain carries TRBV4-2 and TRBJ2-5; D is unresolved. The V gene lost 0 bases and the J gene lost 4 bases, with 6 bases spanning the gap. The CDR3 is 13 amino acids. The V gene's germline CDR1 is LGHNA and CDR2 YNFKEQ.

The chain couples TRBV7-3 to TRBJ1-1; D uncertain. The CDR3 runs to 13 residues. Germline V gives CDR1 SGHTA, CDR2 FQGTGA. V lost 3 bases and J 3 bases, leaving 8 bases between the germline ends. The CDR3: CASSFLGYTEAFF. In DNA, the CDR3 is TGTGCCAGCAGCTTTCTAGGGTACACTGAAGCTTTCTTT.

The V call is TRBV28, the J call TRBJ1-5; the D gene is possibly TRBD1 (6 bases). Germline V lookup: CDR1 MDHEN, CDR2 SYDVKM. CDR3 size: 15 residues. Deletions cut 10 bases from V and 0 bases from J, with 16 bases between. The CDR3: CATKRGGYSNQPQHF. The CDR3 nucleotides are TGTGCCACCAAAAGGGGGGGATATAGCAATCAGCCCCAGCATTTT.

J is TRBJ1-6 and V is TRBV7-8; weak D call: TRBD1 (5 bases). Trimming took 1 base from V and 7 from J, leaving 11 bases between them. CDR1 and CDR2 (germline): SGHVS, FQNEAQ. The CDR3 extends over 15 amino acids. The CDR3 DNA reads as TGTGCCAGCAGCTTAGGGCAGGGCAGGAATTCACCCCTCCACTTT. Protein product: CASSLGQGRNSPLHF. Filled out from reference TRBV7-8 and TRBJ1-6, the complete variable domain reads GAGVSQSPRYKVAKRGQDVALRCDPISGHVSLFWYQQALGQGPEFLTYFQNEAQLDKSGLPSDRFFAERPEGSVSTLKIQRTQQEDSAVYLCASSLGQGRNSPLHFGNGTRLTVT.

The V gene is TRBV6-5, the J gene TRBJ1-1, with D unresolved. The CDR3 sequence is 14 residues long. Per germline, CDR1 MNHEY and CDR2 SVGAGI. Trimming removed 2 bases from V and 2 bases from J, with 9 bases in between. CDR3 residues: CASSYTDGNTEAFF. The CDR3 DNA reads TGTGCCAGCAGTTACACGGACGGAAACACTGAAGCTTTCTTT.

Regarding this clone: The junction departs from the called germline gene at one end, perhaps through a read error. The chain joins TRBV30 to TRBJ2-1; 13 nucleotides line up with TRBD2. This CDR3 spans 15 amino acids. The V gene's germline CDR1 is GTSNPN and CDR2 SVGIG (reference sequence). DNA for the CDR3: TGTGCCTGGAGTGCGGGGACTAGCGGGACCAATGAGCAGCTCTTC. This gives the protein CAWSAGTSGTNEQLF.

The chain couples TRBV5-5 to TRBJ2-1; 9 bases are a match to TRBD1. V was pared by 0 bases and J by 6 bases, with 4 bases of the junction left unmatched. The CDR3 contains 15 residues. CDR1 and CDR2 (germline): SGHKS, YYEKEE (reference sequence). The CDR3 coding sequence is TGTGCCAGCAGCTTGGGGACAGGGGTCCCCAATGAGCAGTTCTTC. It encodes CASSLGTGVPNEQFF.

This chain connects TRBV7-6 to TRBJ2-1; 10 nucleotides match TRBD1. After removal of 3 bases from V and 9 bases from J, the junction contained 8 bases not matched to a gene. The CDR3 extends over 15 amino acids. Germline assignment: CDR1 SGHVS and CDR2 FNYEAQ. DNA of the CDR3: TGTGCCAGCAGCTTCGAGGGACAGGGGTTGGGTGAGCAGTTCTTC. Translation: CASSFEGQGLGEQFF.

This chain uses TRBV9 with TRBJ2-1, with unresolved D. Trimming cost V 4 bases and J 10 bases, with 9 bases left between them. This CDR3 contains 11 residues. Germline CDR1 reads SGDLS; CDR2 reads YYNGEE. DNA for the CDR3: TGTGCCAGCAGCCTCATAGGGGAGCAGTTCTTC. This encodes CASSLIGEQFF.

A few counts support this clone. V gene TRBV29-1 combines with J gene TRBJ2-2; the match to TRBD2 covers 7 bases. CDR1 and CDR2 (germline): SQVTM, ANQGSEA. Trimming removed 0 bases from V and 4 bases from J; junction bases left unmatched: 11. This CDR3 is 17 amino acids long. As DNA, the CDR3 is TGCAGCGTTGAAGATCCTAGCGGAGCCCGCGGCACCGGGGAGCTGTTTTTT. This codes for CSVEDPSGARGTGELFF.

The chain carries TRBV30 and TRBJ1-1; no clear D gene. The CDR3 runs to 10 residues. Germline V gene lookup returns CDR1 GTSNPN and CDR2 SVGIG (reference sequence). V lost 1 base to trimming and J lost 9 bases, with 6 bases between them. The CDR3 is CAWSDYQAFF. The CDR3 DNA follows: TGTGCCTGGAGTGATTATCAAGCTTTCTTT. The complete variable domain, with remaining parts taken from reference TRBV30 and TRBJ1-1, reads SQTIHQWPATLVQPVGSPLSLECTVEGTSNPNLYWYRQAAGRGLQLLFYSVGIGQISSEVPQNLSASRPQDRQFILSSKKLLLSDSGFYLCAWSDYQAFFGQGTRLTVV.

The rearrangement links TRBV10-3 to TRBJ1-1; 8 bases agree with TRBD1. The germline CDR1 and CDR2 sequences are ENHRY and SYGVKD. The V gene end was trimmed by 10 bases and the J gene end by 5 bases; junction bases not matched to a gene: 9. The CDR3 spans 13 residues. The CDR3 bases are TGTGCCACTAGGACAGGGAGTCATACTGAAGCTTTCTTT. This sequence encodes CATRTGSHTEAFF.

V is TRBV7-2 and J is TRBJ2-7, with a weak D call TRBD1 (5 bases). The CDR3 contains 14 residues. Trimming pared 1 base from V and 7 bases from J, leaving 14 bases between. Germline V gene lookup returns CDR1 SGHTA and CDR2 FQGNSA. The CDR3 region is CASSLGSLWTEQYV. DNA for the CDR3: TGTGCCAGCAGCTTAGGGTCATTGTGGACAGAGCAGTACGTC.

V usage is TRBV7-2 and J usage is TRBJ2-7, with no clear D. Germline V CDR1 and CDR2: SGHTA, FQGNSA. Trimming removed 0 bases from V and 7 bases from J, with 10 bases in between. The CDR3 totals 13 residues. CDR3 loop: CASSLATPLEQYF. The CDR3, as DNA: TGTGCCAGCAGCTTAGCCACACCCCTGGAGCAGTACTTC.

A remark on this clone: Other DNA sequences from this sample encode an identical CDR3 as well. The CDR3 DNA is TGTGCCAGTAGGAGCTGGGGGGAAGGCAATGAGCAGTTCTTC. Protein sequence: CASRSWGEGNEQFF. The chain recombines TRBV28 with TRBJ2-1, with D perhaps matching TRBD2 (6 bases). The CDR3 runs to 14 residues. Germline V gene sequence: CDR1 MDHEN, CDR2 SYDVKM. Between the trimmed V and J ends, which lost 9 bases and 6 bases, there was a span of 18 bases.

The rearrangement uses TRBV18 and TRBJ2-3; 9 bases line up with TRBD2. V trimming: 5 bases; J trimming: 5 bases; junction bases outside the gene matches: 5. CDR1 is KGHSH, CDR2 LQKENI, per germline. The CDR3 sequence is 14 residues long. The CDR3 DNA reads as TGTGCCAGCTCATATAGCGGGGGAGGAGATACGCAGTATTTT. This translates into CASSYSGGGDTQYF.

The chain joins TRBV7-9 to TRBJ2-1; the match to TRBD2 covers 8 bases. The length of the CDR3 is 14 residues. Losses at the gene ends were 6 bases for V and 5 bases for J; bases not matched to a gene: 6. Per germline, CDR1 SEHNR and CDR2 FQNEAQ (reference sequence). The CDR3: CASRFSGKDNEQFF. CDR3 sequence (DNA): TGTGCCAGCAGATTTAGCGGGAAGGACAATGAGCAGTTCTTC.